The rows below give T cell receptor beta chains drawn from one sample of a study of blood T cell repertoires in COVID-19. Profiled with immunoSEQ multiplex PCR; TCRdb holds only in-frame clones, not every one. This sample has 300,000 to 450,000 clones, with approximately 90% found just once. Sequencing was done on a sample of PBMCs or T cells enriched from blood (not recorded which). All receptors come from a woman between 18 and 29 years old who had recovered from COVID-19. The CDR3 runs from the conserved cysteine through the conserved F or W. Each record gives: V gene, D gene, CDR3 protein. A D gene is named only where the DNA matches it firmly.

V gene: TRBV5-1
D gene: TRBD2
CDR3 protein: CASSSSGTSVGNEQFF

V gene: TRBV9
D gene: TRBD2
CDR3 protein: CASSVGGLAGDTQYF

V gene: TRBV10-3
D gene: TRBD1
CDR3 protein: CAISETGDNTEAFF

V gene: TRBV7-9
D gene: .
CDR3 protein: CASSLGPSAQETQYF

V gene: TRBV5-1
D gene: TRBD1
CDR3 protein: CASSLVQGAYEQYF

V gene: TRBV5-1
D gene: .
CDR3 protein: CASSFEANEKLFF

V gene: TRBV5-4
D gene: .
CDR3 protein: CASSLDRGTQFF

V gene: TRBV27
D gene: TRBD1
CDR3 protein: CASSPTGGRYLYGYTF

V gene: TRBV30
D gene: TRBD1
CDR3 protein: CAWSRTGGIADTQYF

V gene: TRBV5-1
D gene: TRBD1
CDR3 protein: CASSQRQGSTEAFF